This TCR beta chain was sequenced during a study of response to subunit inactivated influenza vaccine. Findings of the study overall: The study's authors posited that every seasonal influenza vaccination enlists few new T cells.

TCRdb itself ran the RT-PCR reads through MiXCR, one entry per CDR3 protein. This sample carries around 200,000 distinct CDR3 sequences, approximately 12% of them seen once, and the ten largest clones take 25% to 30%. This clonotype appeared many times. Its antigen is unknown. The germline V gene encodes CDR1 SGDLS and CDR2 YYNGEE. The CDR3 spans 14 residues. The V segment lost 3 bases and the J segment 2 bases; nucleotides outside the gene matches: 2. The same sample was also used in a study of T cells expressing NK-cell markers. As that report states: Researchers built TCR beta cDNA using 5'RACE template switching with UMIs. Sorted T-cell subsets CD3+CD56+NKG2C+, CD3+CD56+NKG2C- and CD3+CD56-NKG2C+ were TCR beta-sequenced. Out of eight donors sequenced, seven tested HCMV-seropositive and the remaining one seronegative. Topping the CD3+CD56-NKG2C+ fraction as well were these clonotypes, in a few donors.

The material was CD8+ T cells sorted from PBMCs, obtained about 12 days after vaccination. The clonotype comes from a middle-aged man who received an inactivated influenza vaccine. This rearrangement joins TRBV9 to TRBJ2-7, with 10 nucleotides matching TRBD1. The CDR3 bases are TGTGCCAGCAGCGGGGACAGGGGCGCCTACGAGCAGTACTTC. It translates to CASSGDRGAYEQYF.